Below are 24 T cell receptor beta chains sequenced from a single sample in a study of lymphopenia after photon versus proton radiotherapy. This table comes from immunoSEQ multiplex PCR, and its TCRdb copy is limited to in-frame clones, with some not included. Of more than 35,000 clones listed, under 90% are singletons. The specimen comprised peripheral blood, sampled from a patient treated with photon-based radiotherapy. Receptor source: a man aged 50 to 59 with gastric cancer.

CDR3 sequence: CASSDSTPYEQYF. Written as DNA, the CDR3 is TGTGCCAGCAGTGACTCGACCCCCTACGAGCAGTACTTC. This chain joins TRBV2 and TRBJ2-7; unclear D gene. V was pared by 3 bases and J by 2 bases, with 8 bases between. Per the germline V gene, CDR1 is SNHLY and CDR2 is FYNNEI. The length of the CDR3 is 13 residues.

This sequence joins TRBV7-9 and TRBJ2-1; TRBD2 matches at 7 bases. Germline CDR1 reads SEHNR; CDR2 reads FQNEAQ (reference sequence). The CDR3 spans 16 residues. The CDR3 DNA sequence: TGTGCTTCGCGAGTTAGTGGGAGGGTTTCCGACAATGAGCAGTTCTTC. Its translation: CASRVSGRVSDNEQFF.

This clone was detected only once. The rearrangement links TRBV9 to TRBJ2-1; maybe TRBD1 (5 bases). Trimming left V 0 bases short and J 8 bases short, with 6 bases between. CDR3 length: 12 amino acids. Germline CDR1 and CDR2: SGDLS and YYNGEE. In nucleotides, the CDR3 is TGTGCCAGCAGCGTAGGGGGCCATGAGCAGTTCTTC. It codes for CASSVGGHEQFF.

V and J are TRBV5-1 and TRBJ2-2; D gene ambiguous. CDR1 SGHRS and CDR2 YFSETQ come from the germline V gene. V lost 0 bases to trimming and J lost 5 bases, with 14 bases between them. CDR3 length: 16 amino acids. In nucleotides, the CDR3 is TGCGCCAGCAGCTTGGTTGTGGCCGCGAGAACCGGGGAGCTGTTTTTT. Translating gives CASSLVVAARTGELFF. The full variable domain, its missing parts supplied by reference TRBV5-1 and TRBJ2-2, is KAGVTQTPRYLIKTRGQQVTLSCSPISGHRSVSWYQQTPGQGLQFLFEYFSETQRNKGNFPGRFSGRQFSNSRSEMNVSTLELGDSALYLCASSLVVAARTGELFFGEGSRLTVL.

This clone has just a few counts. This chain joins TRBV28 and TRBJ1-3; TRBD1 is a possible D gene (6 bases). There are 14 residues in the CDR3. The V gene lost 5 bases and the J gene lost 3 bases, with 11 bases spanning the gap. In germline, CDR1 is MDHEN, CDR2 SYDVKM. The CDR3, as DNA: TGTGCCAGCAGTACCTACAGGGTTGGAAACACCATATATTTT. Translating it yields CASSTYRVGNTIYF.

The chain combines TRBV7-2 with TRBJ1-5; 8 bases map to TRBD1. Trimming at V came to 1 base and at J to 4 bases, leaving 9 bases not matched to a gene. In germline, CDR1 is SGHTA, CDR2 FQGNSA. The CDR3 has 17 residues. Here the CDR3 reads CASSLEPPDRANQPQHF. The CDR3 bases are TGTGCCAGCAGCTTAGAACCCCCGGACAGGGCTAATCAGCCCCAGCATTTT.

V and J are TRBV5-1 and TRBJ1-1; 10 nucleotides match TRBD1. The V gene end was trimmed by 9 bases and the J gene end by 2 bases; junction bases not matched to a gene: 4. The germline V gene encodes CDR1 SGHRS and CDR2 YFSETQ. The CDR3 is made up of 13 amino acids. This CDR3 reads CATRDRGNTEAFF. The CDR3 bases are TGCGCCACCAGGGACAGGGGTAACACTGAAGCTTTCTTT.

The genes are TRBV2 and TRBJ2-6; tentative D call: TRBD2 (6 bases). Germline loops: CDR1 SNHLY, CDR2 FYNNEI. Trimming took 7 bases from V and 1 from J, leaving 17 bases between them. There are 17 residues in the CDR3. The DNA of the CDR3 is TGTGCCAGCATGAGGCGGGGAGTAGTTTCTGGGGCCAACGTCCTGACTTTC. This translates into CASMRRGVVSGANVLTF.

The chain has TRBV27 and TRBJ2-7; 8 positions match TRBD1. There are 15 residues in the CDR3. Germline V gene data show CDR1 as MNHEY and CDR2 as SMNVEV (reference sequence). V lost 5 bases to trimming and J lost 7 bases; unmatched junction nucleotides: 13. The CDR3 DNA is TGTGCCAGCAGTCCTGCTAGGGACAGGACTCGGGAGCAGTACTTC. Its protein product is CASSPARDRTREQYF.

This sequence joins TRBV25-1 and TRBJ2-6; tentative D call: TRBD2 (5 bases). The length of the CDR3 is 18 residues. The germline gives CDR1 MGHDK, CDR2 SYGVNS. The V and J ends lost 1 base and 1 base respectively, with 14 bases between them. CDR3 protein: CASSELWTGESGANVLTF. DNA of the CDR3: TGTGCCAGCAGTGAATTATGGACCGGGGAGTCTGGGGCCAACGTCCTGACTTTC.

The rearrangement joins TRBV11-2 to TRBJ2-6; D uncertain. Germline CDR1 SGHAT, CDR2 FQNNGV. The V gene lost 6 bases and the J gene lost 3 bases, with 15 bases spanning the gap. The CDR3 length is 16 residues. CDR3 protein: CASSRSRAFGANVLTF. CDR3 DNA: TGTGCCAGCAGTCGATCACGGGCATTTGGGGCCAACGTCCTGACTTTC.

The chain uses TRBV19 and TRBJ2-2; 8 bases are shared with TRBD2. The CDR3 totals 15 residues. V shed 5 bases, J shed 5 bases, and the junction held 7 bases outside the gene matches. Germline V lookup: CDR1 LNHDA, CDR2 SQIVND (reference sequence). CDR3 sequence: CASSPGRLATGELFF. The CDR3 DNA reads as TGTGCCAGTAGTCCCGGGCGACTAGCGACCGGGGAGCTGTTTTTT.

The J gene is TRBJ2-7, the V gene TRBV27, with 9 bases fitting TRBD1. The length of the CDR3 is 15 residues. With 5 bases clipped from V and 0 bases from J, the junction kept 5 bases outside the gene matches. Germline CDR1 MNHEY, CDR2 SMNVEV (reference sequence). CDR3 nucleotides: TGTGCCAGCAGTCCAGGACAGGGGTCCTCCTACGAGCAGTACTTC. As protein: CASSPGQGSSYEQYF.

The chain employs TRBV2 and TRBJ1-3; 8 bases are shared with TRBD1. The length of the CDR3 is 15 residues. J was trimmed by 7 bases and V by 5 bases; bases with no gene match: 10. Germline V CDR1 and CDR2: SNHLY, FYNNEI. CDR3 region: CASSTGTGFVNTIYF. DNA of the CDR3: TGTGCCAGCAGTACCGGGACAGGTTTTGTGAACACCATATATTTT.

The chain is built from TRBV14 and TRBJ2-7, with D perhaps TRBD2 (5 bases). In germline, CDR1 is SGHDN, CDR2 FVKESK. Trimming removed 1 base at V and 6 bases at J, with 16 bases between. The CDR3 covers 15 residues. The CDR3: CASSQGGITAAEQYF. CDR3 DNA: TGTGCCAGCAGCCAAGGAGGGATCACCGCCGCCGAGCAGTACTTC.

This rearrangement joins TRBV4-1 to TRBJ1-3; D may be TRBD1 (6 bases). Germline CDR1 is MGHRA and CDR2 is YSYEKL. The CDR3 loop spans 15 amino acids. The V end was cut by 4 bases, the J end by 2 bases, with 12 bases between. CDR3 in DNA: TGCGCCAGCAGCCTCGGGACAAGCGCTGGAAACACCATATATTTT. Protein: CASSLGTSAGNTIYF.

V is TRBV10-2 and J is TRBJ2-7; TRBD2 matches 8 bases. This CDR3 spans 17 amino acids. Germline lookup yields CDR1 WSHSY and CDR2 SAAADI. The V gene end was trimmed by 3 bases and the J gene end by 5 bases; junction bases not matched to a gene: 15. CDR3 DNA sequence: TGCGCCAGCAGTGACGGGAGGGTCGGGACTAGACGGAACGAGCAGTACTTC. Translated, it gives CASSDGRVGTRRNEQYF.

The DNA for the CDR3 is TGCGCCAGCAGCTTAAACAGCCCAGGAGCGGGAGTGGGAGATACGCAGTATTTT. It is translated as CASSLNSPGAGVGDTQYF. The chain has TRBV5-1 and TRBJ2-3, with 8 bases aligning to TRBD2. Per the germline V gene, CDR1 is SGHRS and CDR2 is YFSETQ. Trimming cost V 2 bases and J 5 bases; bases outside gene matches: 16. This CDR3 comprises 18 residues.

The genes are TRBV7-2 and TRBJ2-3; D is perhaps TRBD1 or TRBD2 (5 bases each). The CDR3 spans 15 residues. Trimming took 5 bases from V and 4 from J, leaving 16 bases between them. The germline V gene has CDR1 SGHTA and CDR2 FQGNSA. This CDR3 reads CASSLGTWGADTQYF. CDR3 bases: TGTGCCAGCAGCCTCGGGACCTGGGGCGCAGATACGCAGTATTTT.

J is TRBJ1-2 and V is TRBV7-8; 7 bases align to TRBD1. Germline CDR1 reads SGHVS; CDR2 reads FQNEAQ. The V segment lost 2 bases and the J segment 3 bases; nucleotides outside the gene matches: 3. The CDR3 contains 14 residues. The CDR3 sequence is CASSLRTGDYGYTF. DNA for the CDR3: TGTGCCAGCAGCTTAAGGACAGGAGACTATGGCTACACCTTC.

Here the CDR3 DNA reads TGTGCCTGGAGTAATGCCCTTAGAACCCCTGAAGCTTTCTTT. Encoded protein: CAWSNALRTPEAFF. This chain connects TRBV30 to TRBJ1-1; D gene ambiguous. The CDR3 length is 14 residues. Germline-derived CDR1 and CDR2 are GTSNPN and SVGIG (reference sequence). With 2 bases removed from V and 6 bases from J, the gap between germline ends came to 16 bases.

The chain links TRBV11-2 to TRBJ2-7; tentative D call: TRBD2 (5 bases). CDR3 length: 14 residues. V was clipped by 2 bases and J by 1 base, with 9 bases between them. Germline CDR1 reads SGHAT; CDR2 reads FQNNGV. The CDR3 DNA is TGTGCCAGCAGCTTAAGGCTAGCTTCCTACGAGCAGTACTTC. It encodes CASSLRLASYEQYF.

This chain joins TRBV10-1 and TRBJ2-7, with D hard to call. CDR1 and CDR2 (germline): WNHNN, SYGVQD (reference sequence). The CDR3 contains 13 residues. Trimming removed 2 bases at V and 0 bases at J, with 5 bases between. CDR3 amino acids: CASSEKVSYEQYF. CDR3 nucleotides: TGCGCCAGCAGTGAGAAAGTCTCCTACGAGCAGTACTTC.

The genes are TRBV7-9 and TRBJ1-5, with D perhaps TRBD1 (5 bases). The V end was cut by 4 bases, the J end by 9 bases, with 13 bases between. This CDR3 has 13 amino acids. CDR1 is SEHNR and CDR2 is FQNEAQ in the germline V gene (reference sequence). As DNA, the CDR3 is TGTGCCAGCAGCTCTAATCCAGGGACGCCCCAGCATTTT. This sequence encodes CASSSNPGTPQHF.